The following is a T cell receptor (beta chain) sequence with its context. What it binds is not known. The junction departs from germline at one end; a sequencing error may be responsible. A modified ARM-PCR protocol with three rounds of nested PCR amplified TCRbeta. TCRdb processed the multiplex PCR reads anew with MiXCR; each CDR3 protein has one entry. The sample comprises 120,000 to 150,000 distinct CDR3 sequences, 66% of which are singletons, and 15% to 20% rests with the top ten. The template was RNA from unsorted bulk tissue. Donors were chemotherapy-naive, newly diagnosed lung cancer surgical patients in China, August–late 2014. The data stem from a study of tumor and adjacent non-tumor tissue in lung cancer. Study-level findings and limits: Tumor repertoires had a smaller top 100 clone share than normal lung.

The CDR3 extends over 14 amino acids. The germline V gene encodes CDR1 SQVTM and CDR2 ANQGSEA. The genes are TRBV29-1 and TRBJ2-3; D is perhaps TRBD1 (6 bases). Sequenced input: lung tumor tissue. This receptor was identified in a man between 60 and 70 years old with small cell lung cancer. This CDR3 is CSVIDTGSTDTRYF. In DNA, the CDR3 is TGCAGCGTTATAGATACAGGGAGCACGGATACGCGGTATTTT.